This passage covers 24 T cell receptor beta chains from one sample sequenced in a study of T cell responses to AZD1222 COVID-19 vaccine. Repertoires were generated with immunoSEQ multiplex PCR, while TCRdb's copy carries only in-frame clones and drops some. Of approximately 150,000 clones in the sample, over 90% were seen once. The specimen was peripheral blood, collected on day 0 of AZD1222 vaccination. These receptor sequences come from an adult in good health.

Here the CDR3 reads CASSLSESPDTQYF. The CDR3 nucleotides read TGTGCCAGCAGTTTATCGGAGTCGCCAGATACGCAGTATTTT. The rearrangement uses TRBV27 and TRBJ2-3; D unresolved. The CDR3 runs to 14 residues. Trimming left V 0 bases short and J 4 bases short, with 8 bases between. Germline assignment: CDR1 MNHEY and CDR2 SMNVEV (reference sequence).

The chain is built from TRBV6-6 and TRBJ2-2; possible D gene TRBD2, 6 bases. Per germline, CDR1 MNHNY and CDR2 SVGAGI (reference sequence). The V end lost 7 bases, the J end lost 3 bases, and 15 bases lay between the germline ends. The CDR3 runs to 15 residues. The CDR3, as DNA: TGTGCCAGCACCTACGGACTAATAGACACCGGGGAGCTGTTTTTT. Its protein is CASTYGLIDTGELFF.

This clone was detected only once. The chain is built from TRBV2 and TRBJ2-5; D is possibly TRBD1 or TRBD2 (5 bases each). Between the trimmed V and J ends, which lost 8 bases and 7 bases, there was a span of 20 bases. Germline V CDR1 and CDR2: SNHLY, FYNNEI. This CDR3 has 14 residues. The CDR3 sequence: CASYPGTPPGTQYF. Here the CDR3 DNA reads TGTGCCAGCTACCCCGGGACCCCCCCGGGGACCCAGTACTTC.

The J gene is TRBJ1-4, the V gene TRBV25-1, with D uncertain. The CDR3 contains 11 residues. Trimming took 8 bases from V and 7 from J, leaving 8 bases between them. CDR1 and CDR2 from the germline V gene are MGHDK and SYGVNS. Here the CDR3 reads CASLAAEKLFF. DNA of the CDR3: TGTGCCAGCCTGGCGGCTGAAAAACTGTTTTTT.

CDR3 region: CASSLASGAAAANVLTF. The DNA of the CDR3 is TGTGCCAGCAGTTTAGCGAGCGGGGCCGCGGCGGCCAACGTCCTGACTTTC. The chain links TRBV28 to TRBJ2-6, with 7 bases identical to TRBD2. The CDR3 extends over 17 amino acids. V gave up 2 bases and J gave up 6 bases; unmatched junction bases: 10. Germline values: CDR1 MDHEN, CDR2 SYDVKM.

The V and J genes are TRBV25-1 and TRBJ1-3; possible D gene TRBD1, 5 bases. The germline CDR1 and CDR2 sequences are MGHDK and SYGVNS. This CDR3 region has 15 residues. Trimming took off 2 bases at V and 4 bases at J, with 12 bases between the two ends. Written as DNA, the CDR3 is TGTGCCAGCAGTGAAGCCGGGGGGAGCGGAAACACCATATATTTT. This codes for CASSEAGGSGNTIYF.

The chain has TRBV5-1 and TRBJ2-5, with TRBD1 matching over 8 bases. Germline loops: CDR1 SGHRS, CDR2 YFSETQ. V trimming: 4 bases; J trimming: 5 bases; junction bases outside the gene matches: 7. The CDR3 is made up of 14 amino acids. The chain's CDR3 is CASSLSGGQETQYF. The CDR3 DNA follows: TGCGCCAGCAGCCTCTCAGGGGGCCAGGAGACCCAGTACTTC.

This rearrangement joins TRBV30 to TRBJ2-1; D might be TRBD1 or TRBD2, each matching 5 bases. There are 11 residues in the CDR3. CDR1 is GTSNPN and CDR2 is SVGIG in the germline V gene (reference sequence). V shed 0 bases and J shed 9 bases, with 6 bases lying between them. DNA of the CDR3: TGTGCCTGGAGTGTGGGGGTTGAGCAGTTCTTC. The encoded protein is CAWSVGVEQFF.

CDR3 DNA: TGTGCCAGCAGCGTAGAATCTAGTAAAGATACGCAGTATTTT. Protein: CASSVESSKDTQYF. The chain has TRBV9 and TRBJ2-3, with unresolved D. Germline CDR1 reads SGDLS; CDR2 reads YYNGEE. The CDR3 runs to 14 residues. V lost 0 bases to trimming and J lost 5 bases, with 10 bases between them.

The chain uses TRBV27 and TRBJ1-5; 7 nucleotides line up with TRBD1. This CDR3 comprises 16 residues. In germline, CDR1 is MNHEY, CDR2 SMNVEV (reference sequence). V trimming: 5 bases; J trimming: 8 bases; junction bases outside the gene matches: 15. This CDR3 reads CASSVQPSGTDKPQHF. Written as DNA, the CDR3 is TGTGCCAGCAGTGTCCAGCCATCGGGGACAGATAAGCCCCAGCATTTT.

V and J are TRBV5-1 and TRBJ2-1; 8 bases align to TRBD2. The CDR3 runs 15 residues. V shed 4 bases, J shed 0 bases, and the junction held 3 bases outside the gene matches. Looked up from germline, CDR1 is SGHRS and CDR2 is YFSETQ. CDR3 DNA: TGCGCCAGCAGCCCCGCGGGGGGCTCCTACAATGAGCAGTTCTTC. Encoded protein: CASSPAGGSYNEQFF. The full variable domain, completed using reference TRBV5-1 and TRBJ2-1, is KAGVTQTPRYLIKTRGQQVTLSCSPISGHRSVSWYQQTPGQGLQFLFEYFSETQRNKGNFPGRFSGRQFSNSRSEMNVSTLELGDSALYLCASSPAGGSYNEQFFGPGTRLTVL.

The chain joins TRBV27 to TRBJ1-3, with D unclear. Deletions cut 1 base from V and 2 bases from J, with 3 bases between. There are 13 residues in the CDR3. Germline assignment: CDR1 MNHEY and CDR2 SMNVEV (reference sequence). In nucleotides, the CDR3 is TGTGCCAGCAGTTTATATGCTGGAAACACCATATATTTT. Translation: CASSLYAGNTIYF.

This chain uses TRBV3-1 (or the pseudogene TRBV3-2) with TRBJ1-5, with D maybe TRBD1 (5 bases). The CDR3 has 14 residues. V was cut by 4 bases and J by 1 base, with 8 bases left in between. Germline lookup yields CDR1 LGHDT and CDR2 YNNKEL (reference sequence). CDR3 DNA sequence: TGTGCCAGCAGCCTCGGGGACAGCAATCAGCCCCAGCATTTT. Residues: CASSLGDSNQPQHF.

The chain recombines TRBV5-1 with TRBJ2-5; 15 nucleotides agree with TRBD2. The germline gives CDR1 SGHRS, CDR2 YFSETQ. The CDR3 is 16 residues long. V shed 4 bases and J 5 bases; nucleotides not matched to a gene: 6. CDR3 sequence reads: CASSGRTSGRDETQYF. The DNA of the CDR3 is TGCGCCAGCAGCGGAAGGACTAGCGGGAGGGATGAGACCCAGTACTTC.

This sequence joins TRBV5-1 and TRBJ2-3; D not certain. V was cut by 0 bases and J by 2 bases, with 13 bases left in between. The CDR3 consists of 16 residues. Germline assignment: CDR1 SGHRS and CDR2 YFSETQ. The CDR3 spells CASSLAEGGPTDTQYF. The CDR3 coding sequence is TGCGCCAGCAGCTTGGCCGAAGGTGGACCCACAGATACGCAGTATTTT.

The rearrangement joins TRBV4-2 to TRBJ2-2; 9 nucleotides line up with TRBD2. Germline CDR1 reads LGHNA; CDR2 reads YNFKEQ. V lost 4 bases, J lost 2 bases, and 8 bases stayed unmatched. CDR3 length: 17 residues. CDR3 sequence reads: CASSRYAAGGNTGELFF. CDR3 in DNA: TGTGCCAGCAGCCGCTATGCAGCGGGGGGCAACACCGGGGAGCTGTTTTTT.

The rearrangement uses TRBV3-1 (or the pseudogene TRBV3-2) and TRBJ1-5, with D hard to call. The CDR3 is made up of 15 amino acids. The germline V gene encodes CDR1 LGHDT and CDR2 YNNKEL (reference sequence). With 4 bases removed from V and 7 bases from J, the gap between germline ends came to 17 bases. CDR3 in amino acids: CASSLRPGGGQPQHF. The CDR3 DNA reads as TGTGCCAGCAGCCTCCGTCCAGGCGGCGGGCAGCCCCAGCATTTT.

This rearrangement joins TRBV7-3 to TRBJ2-1; D not resolved. The V end lost 4 bases, the J end lost 4 bases, and 11 bases lay between the germline ends. CDR3 length: 14 amino acids. The germline V gene encodes CDR1 SGHTA and CDR2 FQGTGA. CDR3 DNA: TGTGCCAGCAGCTCATCGAGAAGTTACAATGAGCAGTTCTTC. It specifies CASSSSRSYNEQFF.

The rearrangement uses TRBV3-1 (or the pseudogene TRBV3-2) and TRBJ2-1, with no clear D. CDR1 LGHDT and CDR2 YNNKEL come from the germline V gene (reference sequence). The CDR3 extends over 12 amino acids. The ends were cut back, 3 bases at V and 10 bases at J, with 10 bases in the middle. This chain's CDR3 is CASSHFGSEQFF. The CDR3 region has the DNA TGTGCCAGCAGCCACTTCGGGTCAGAGCAGTTCTTC.

The chain links TRBV7-2 to TRBJ1-5; tentative D call: TRBD1 (5 bases). V was trimmed by 4 bases and J by 3 bases, leaving 16 bases between them. CDR1 and CDR2 from the germline V gene are SGHTA and FQGNSA. CDR3 length equals 16 residues. CDR3 region: CASSSPITGNNQPQHF. CDR3 nucleotides: TGTGCCAGCAGCTCTCCCATTACAGGCAACAATCAGCCCCAGCATTTT.

The rearrangement joins TRBV10-3 to TRBJ1-2; D gene unclear. The ends were cut back, 5 bases at V and 0 bases at J, with 1 base in the middle. Germline CDR1 ENHRY, CDR2 SYGVKD. The CDR3 covers 11 residues. CDR3 sequence (DNA): TGTGCCATCAGTCCTAACTATGGCTACACCTTC. Protein sequence: CAISPNYGYTF.

The sample holds a few counts of this clone. The genes are TRBV6-5 and TRBJ2-7, with 9 nucleotides matching TRBD1. Per the germline V gene, CDR1 is MNHEY and CDR2 is SVGAGI. V was clipped by 7 bases and J by 4 bases; unmatched bases: 11. This CDR3 is 15 amino acids long. CDR3 DNA: TGTGCCAGCACCGATAAAACAGGGGGCGCGTACGAGCAGTACTTC. Translating it yields CASTDKTGGAYEQYF.

The chain recombines TRBV14 with TRBJ1-2; TRBD1 matches at 9 bases. Germline-derived CDR1 and CDR2 are SGHDN and FVKESK. V shed 2 bases, J shed 1 base, and the junction held 5 bases outside the gene matches. This CDR3 is built from 16 residues. The CDR3 coding sequence is TGTGCCAGCAGCCAATCCCGGGACAGGGTTAACTATGGCTACACCTTC. Translation: CASSQSRDRVNYGYTF.

The chain employs TRBV19 and TRBJ2-1; D is unclear. Germline V gene lookup returns CDR1 LNHDA and CDR2 SQIVND (reference sequence). Trimming removed 6 bases from V and 0 bases from J, with 6 bases in between. There are 13 residues in the CDR3. The CDR3 reads CASRPSSYNEQFF. In DNA form, the CDR3 reads TGTGCCAGTAGGCCGAGCTCCTACAATGAGCAGTTCTTC.